This T cell receptor (beta chain) stems from a study of T cells in Graves' hyperthyroidism and ophthalmopathy. This clonotype has more than one count but fewer than ten. This CDR3 spans 21 amino acids. The ends lost 0 bases at V and 0 bases at J; junction bases unmatched: 14. Germline CDR1 MNHEY, CDR2 SVGEGT. Amplification of TCR beta CDR3 regions used RNA as the template. HTBI primers were employed in a first-round RT-PCR of the TCR CDR3. TCRdb used MiXCR to reprocess the multiplex PCR reads, holding one entry per CDR3 protein. The table records around 260,000 distinct CDR3 sequences, less than 30% of them present only once.

This clonotype originated in a middle-aged man with Graves' hyperthyroidism that later progressed to Graves' ophthalmopathy. The chain carries TRBV6-2 or TRBV6-3 and TRBJ2-6, with 7 bases identical to TRBD2. Sequencing was done on a sample of blood. DNA of the CDR3: TGTGCCAGCAGTTACTCGAGTTTCAGTTCGGGAGGCCTCTCTGGGGCCAACGTCCTGACTTTC. This gives the protein CASSYSSFSSGGLSGANVLTF.